The rows below give T cell receptor beta chains drawn from one sample of a study of blood T cell repertoires in COVID-19. TCRdb's table, derived via immunoSEQ multiplex PCR, lists solely in-frame clones and lacks some. The sample has 30,000 to 40,000 clones, roughly 92% seen once. Sequencing input: peripheral blood. The origin of the receptors is a man over 45 with active COVID-19. The CDR3 runs from the conserved cysteine through the conserved F or W. The order of the fields is D gene, clone size, V gene, J gene, CDR3 DNA, CDR3 protein. The D gene is left open where the match is weak. For some rows the clone size is stated as once, few or many, or as a class when expanded; others skip it.

>-|-|TRBV9|TRBJ2-3
TGTGCCAGCAGCGTAGCTGCGGGATCCCCCACAGATACGCAGTATTTT
CASSVAAGSPTDTQYF
>-|-|TRBV2|TRBJ2-5
TGTGCCAGCAATACGGTGAGGAAGCAAGAGACCCAGTACTTC
CASNTVRKQETQYF
>TRBD2|-|TRBV5-1|TRBJ2-3
TGCGCCAGCAGCTTGGGAGCGGGGGGGCCCGGGGATACGCAGTATTTT
CASSLGAGGPGDTQYF
>TRBD1|-|TRBV18|TRBJ1-4
TGTGCCAGCTCACGGCTTCAAGGGACAGGGGGTGAAAAACTGTTTTTT
CASSRLQGTGGEKLFF
>TRBD2|few|TRBV12-5|TRBJ2-7
TGTGCTAGTGGCCCAACGACTAGCGGAGCGGGGGAATCCTACGAGCAGTACTTC
CASGPTTSGAGESYEQYF
>-|-|TRBV24-1|TRBJ2-3
TGTGCCACCGCTTCCGGGGGAACCACAGATACGCAGTATTTT
CATASGGTTDTQYF
>TRBD2|-|TRBV25-1|TRBJ2-1
TGTGCCAGCAGTACCTTACCGGGACTAGCGGGAGAAGGTCATGAGCAGTTCTTC
CASSTLPGLAGEGHEQFF
>-|-|TRBV11-2|TRBJ2-5
TGTGCCAGCAGCTTAGGCCAGTCGTACCAAGAGACCCAGTACTTC
CASSLGQSYQETQYF
>TRBD2|-|TRBV11-2|TRBJ2-1
TGTGCCAGCAGCTTTGGACTAGCGGGAGACTTAAATGAGCAGTTCTTC
CASSFGLAGDLNEQFF
>TRBD1|-|TRBV5-4|TRBJ1-2
TGTGCCAGCACCTTGAGACAGGGGGCATGGGGCTACACCTTC
CASTLRQGAWGYTF
>-|-|TRBV7-3|TRBJ1-1
TGTGCCAGCAGCTTAGGGCCTCTGGAAAACACTGAAGCTTTCTTT
CASSLGPLENTEAFF
>TRBD1|few|TRBV19|TRBJ1-2
TGTGCCAGTAGTGGGACAGCTTCCTCCTATGGCTACACCTTC
CASSGTASSYGYTF
>-|-|TRBV30|TRBJ2-7
TGTGCCTGGAGTACAGGAAACTACGAGCAGTACTTC
CAWSTGNYEQYF
>-|few|TRBV9|TRBJ1-2
TGTGCCAGCAGCCAAGACAGCTTGGGCGGCTACACCTTC
CASSQDSLGGYTF
>TRBD1|-|TRBV4-2|TRBJ2-6
TGTGCCAGCAGCCAACCCGGACAGGCCGGGGCCAACGTCCTGACTTTC
CASSQPGQAGANVLTF
>TRBD1|-|TRBV5-1|TRBJ1-1
TGCGCCAGCAGCCGAGGACAGGGAGGAACTGAAGCTTTCTTT
CASSRGQGGTEAFF
>TRBD1|-|TRBV5-4|TRBJ2-1
TGTGCCAGCAGCCGTAACAGGGGGATCTCCTACAATGAGCAGTTCTTC
CASSRNRGISYNEQFF
>-|-|TRBV28|TRBJ1-2
TGTGCCAGCAGACCCGGAGGAGCTAACTATGGCTACACCTTC
CASRPGGANYGYTF
>-|-|TRBV21-1|TRBJ2-2
TGTGCCAGCAGCAAAGGTTCTCGCACCGGGGAGCTGTTTTTT
CASSKGSRTGELFF
>-|few|TRBV21-1|TRBJ1-5
TGTGCCAGCAGCAAAGTGACAGGGGGCAATCAGCCCCAGCATTTT
CASSKVTGGNQPQHF
>TRBD1|-|TRBV2|TRBJ1-5
TGTGCCAGCAACCAGGGGGGTAGCAATCAGCCCCAGCATTTT
CASNQGGSNQPQHF
>-|-|TRBV18|TRBJ1-5
TGTGCCAGCTCACGGCAGGAAGATCAGCCCCAGCATTTT
CASSRQEDQPQHF
>-|few|TRBV25-1|TRBJ2-7
TGTGCCAGCAGCCCCGGCAGGCAAGACTACGAGCAGTACTTC
CASSPGRQDYEQYF
>TRBD2|-|TRBV5-4|TRBJ2-3
TGTGCCAGCAGCTTATTCGCGGCGGGAGAAGGTAAAGATACGCAGTATTTT
CASSLFAAGEGKDTQYF
>-|-|TRBV19|TRBJ2-1
TGTGCCAGTAGTAGACAGGTAGTATCCTACAATGAGCAGTTCTTC
CASSRQVVSYNEQFF
>TRBD1|-|TRBV2|TRBJ2-5
TGTGCCAGCAGTGAAGGGACAGGGCTAGAGACCCAGTACTTC
CASSEGTGLETQYF
>-|few|TRBV30|TRBJ2-2
TGTGCCTGGAGTTACAGGGTCGCCGGGGAGCTGTTTTTT
CAWSYRVAGELFF
>-|-|TRBV19|TRBJ2-3
TGTGCCAGTACTCCCGGGGGAACAGGGGCTGAGACAGATACGCAGTATTTT
CASTPGGTGAETDTQYF
>TRBD1|-|TRBV5-1|TRBJ2-7
TGCGCCAGCAGCTTGGAGAAAGGGGGCGTATACGAGCAGTACTTC
CASSLEKGGVYEQYF
>-|-|TRBV27|TRBJ2-7
TGTGCCAGCCAGGACTCAGACCTAACCTACGAGCAGTACTTC
CASQDSDLTYEQYF
>-|-|TRBV28|TRBJ1-2
TGTGCCAGCAGTTCCTTGAGTAGGAGGGGTGTTGGCTACACCTTC
CASSSLSRRGVGYTF
>-|-|TRBV7-3|TRBJ1-5
TGTGCCAGCAGGTTAAGGACAGAGCCCGTCAATCAGCCCCAGCATTTT
CASRLRTEPVNQPQHF
>TRBD2|-|TRBV6-5|TRBJ2-1
TGTGCAGTGGGACTAGCGGGGGTAAAGCAGTTCTTC
CAVGLAGVKQFF
>-|-|TRBV5-1|TRBJ2-2
TGCGCCAGCAGCTTGGTACAATTGAACACCGGGGAGCTGTTTTTT
CASSLVQLNTGELFF
>-|-|TRBV28|TRBJ1-5
TGTGCCAGCACCCCGGGTGGCAGGGTTCAGCCCCAGCATTTT
CASTPGGRVQPQHF
>-|-|TRBV27|TRBJ1-4
TGTGCCAGCAGTCAGCCAGGGGCTACTAATGAAAAACTGTTTTTT
CASSQPGATNEKLFF
>TRBD2|once|TRBV30|TRBJ2-3
TGTGCCTGGAGCACAGGGGTGCGGGGGGGCGGAGATACGCAGTATTTT
CAWSTGVRGGGDTQYF